The sample holds many counts of the clone carrying this TCR beta chain. As for time point: before trial treatment. The record originates from a study of low-dose radiotherapy and immunotherapy resistance in tumors. Study as a whole: Members of Cohort 2 were treated with 1 Gy per fraction every two weeks; their total was 13 Gy over 26 weeks.

Per the germline V gene, CDR1 is DFQATT and CDR2 is SNEGSKA (reference sequence). The CDR3 has 14 residues. V was cut by 3 bases and J by 5 bases, with 14 bases left in between. First-strand cDNA used TRAV- and TRBV-specific primers, covering alpha and beta chains. TCRs underwent roughly 20 PCR cycles of amplification with a constant-region primer and V-primer adapter. MiXCR, applied by TCRdb to the reads, yields one record per CDR3 protein. The sample holds tens of thousands of distinct CDR3 sequences, 15% to 20% seen once. The sequence was obtained from a male donor with prostate cancer. The genes are TRBV20-1 and TRBJ2-1; D tentatively fits TRBD1 or TRBD2 (5 bases each). Sequences were derived from PBMCs, sampled before treatment. The CDR3 reads CSASREYSDNEQFF. The CDR3, as DNA: TGCAGTGCTAGCAGGGAGTACTCGGACAATGAGCAGTTCTTC.